A single sample gave rise to the 20 T cell receptor beta chains below, sequenced in a study of cytomegalovirus exposure and HLA in healthy donors listed by TCRdb under 2017. Library creation used the immunoSEQ multiplex PCR assay. A mixture of 60 forward primers for TCR Vbeta segments and 13 reverse primers for TCR Jbeta segments was used in the multiplex PCR. The clones in this table, taken by TCRdb from immuneACCESS, are in-frame only. Not every clone is retained; where verified, under half of the shortfall comes from an unresolved V gene, and the cause of the rest is unknown. The sample data list approximately 140,000 clones, and 80% of these were observed just once. Of the sample, nearly 7% is held by the ten largest clones. Source material: PBMCs. These receptors all stem from a man in his forties or fifties in good health and CMV-seropositive.

This clone has more than one count but fewer than ten. The chain carries TRBV5-4 and TRBJ2-1; 8 positions match TRBD2. The CDR3 contains 16 residues. The junction had 5 bases not matched to a gene; V was cut back by 1 base and J by 2 bases. Germline lookup yields CDR1 SGHNT and CDR2 YYREEE (reference sequence). The CDR3 nucleotides are TGTGCCAGCAGCTTGTTAGCGGGGTCGGCCTACAATGAGCAGTTCTTC. Its translation is CASSLLAGSAYNEQFF.

This clone occurred once. This rearrangement joins TRBV2 to TRBJ2-7; a possible D gene is TRBD1 (6 bases). The V end lost 5 bases, the J end lost 7 bases, and 12 bases lay between the germline ends. The CDR3 runs to 12 residues. The germline V gene encodes CDR1 SNHLY and CDR2 FYNNEI. The CDR3 is CASSSQGWEQYF. CDR3 DNA: TGTGCCAGCAGTTCTCAGGGGTGGGAGCAGTACTTC.

The V gene is TRBV18, the J gene TRBJ2-1; TRBD2 might be the D (6 bases). The CDR3 covers 15 residues. The germline V gene encodes CDR1 KGHSH and CDR2 LQKENI. V was cut by 8 bases and J by 8 bases, with 22 bases left in between. In nucleotides, the CDR3 is TGTGCCAGCACCTTCGGGGGACGCAGCATGGATGAGCAGTTCTTC. Its translation is CASTFGGRSMDEQFF.

CDR3 nucleotide sequence: TGTGCCAGCAGCCTAATAGGGGACAGGGGGACCGAGACCCAGTACTTC. Its protein is CASSLIGDRGTETQYF. The chain couples TRBV11-2 to TRBJ2-5, with 11 bases aligning to TRBD1. This CDR3 is built from 16 residues. CDR1 and CDR2 from the germline V gene are SGHAT and FQNNGV. The ends lost 5 bases at V and 5 bases at J; junction bases unmatched: 10.

V usage is TRBV6-1 and J usage is TRBJ2-5; TRBD2 might be the D (6 bases). The DNA end favors TRBJ2-7, so the J call may be wrong. Germline CDR1 MNHNS, CDR2 SASEGT. This CDR3 region has 17 residues. Here the CDR3 DNA reads TGTGCCAGCAGTGATGAGCCCTTGGGAGGAACAACCTACGAGCAGTACTTC. Translated: CASSDEPLGGTTYEQYF.

By proportion, this clone is medium-sized (0.01 to 0.1%). The chain joins TRBV27 to TRBJ2-1, with D possibly being TRBD2 (5 bases). In germline, CDR1 is MNHEY, CDR2 SMNVEV (reference sequence). CDR3 size: 14 residues. V shed 5 bases and J shed 5 bases, with 13 bases lying between them. The chain's CDR3 is CASSLSGINNEQFF. CDR3 sequence (DNA): TGTGCCAGCAGTCTCTCCGGGATCAACAATGAGCAGTTCTTC.

The chain has TRBV9 and TRBJ2-1; 10 bases fit TRBD2. CDR1 is SGDLS and CDR2 is YYNGEE in the germline V gene. The CDR3 loop spans 19 amino acids. Trimming took 1 base from V and 8 from J; bases not matched to a gene: 18. The DNA for the CDR3 is TGTGCCAGCAGCGTAAATCCCCCTCCTAGCGGGGGACGAGCTGATGAGCAGTTCTTC. Translating gives CASSVNPPPSGGRADEQFF.

The genes are TRBV29-1 and TRBJ2-7, with 11 bases fitting TRBD1. The V and J ends lost 4 bases and 0 bases, in that order; junction bases with no gene match: 2. Germline loops: CDR1 SQVTM, CDR2 ANQGSEA. The CDR3 extends over 14 amino acids. The CDR3 region is CSVGGQGDSYEQYF. Here the CDR3 DNA reads TGCAGCGTTGGGGGACAGGGGGACTCCTACGAGCAGTACTTC.

This clone has only a few counts. The chain combines TRBV7-8 with TRBJ2-7; D might be TRBD1 (6 bases). The CDR3 runs to 16 residues. Germline CDR1 is SGHVS and CDR2 is FQNEAQ. The V and J ends lost 1 base and 0 bases respectively, with 13 bases between them. In DNA, the CDR3 is TGTGCCAGCAGCTTAGTAGGTCCGGGACACTCCTACGAGCAGTACTTC. Its translation: CASSLVGPGHSYEQYF. The full variable domain, rest sourced from reference TRBV7-8 and TRBJ2-7, is GAGVSQSPRYKVAKRGQDVALRCDPISGHVSLFWYQQALGQGPEFLTYFQNEAQLDKSGLPSDRFFAERPEGSVSTLKIQRTQQEDSAVYLCASSLVGPGHSYEQYFGPGTRLTVT.

The V gene is TRBV7-9, the J gene TRBJ1-2; D is unresolved. CDR1 SEHNR and CDR2 FQNEAQ come from the germline V gene (reference sequence). The CDR3 is 14 amino acids. V lost 1 base and J 6 bases, leaving 12 bases between the germline ends. CDR3 region: CASSLVERLNGYTF. The CDR3 DNA reads as TGTGCCAGCAGCTTAGTGGAGAGACTCAATGGCTACACCTTC.

The chain recombines TRBV6-5 with TRBJ1-5, with D possibly TRBD1 on 6 matching bases. CDR1 and CDR2 (germline): MNHEY, SVGAGI. This CDR3 is built from 15 residues. V lost 4 bases, J lost 0 bases, and 10 bases lay in between. CDR3 loop: CASSLTGFSNQPQHF. CDR3 nucleotides: TGTGCCAGCAGTTTAACAGGGTTTAGCAATCAGCCCCAGCATTTT.

This sequence joins TRBV27 and TRBJ2-1; 10 nucleotides align to TRBD1. The germline V gene encodes CDR1 MNHEY and CDR2 SMNVEV (reference sequence). The CDR3 has 16 residues. J gave up 7 bases and V 3 bases, and 9 bases lay outside the gene matches. CDR3 residues: CASSFLAGTGANEQFF. DNA of the CDR3: TGTGCCAGCAGTTTTCTTGCCGGGACAGGGGCAAATGAGCAGTTCTTC.

The J gene is TRBJ2-2, the V gene TRBV9; 10 bases line up with TRBD1. V dropped 5 bases and J dropped 5; count of bases not matched to a gene: 9. From germline, CDR1 is SGDLS and CDR2 YYNGEE. CDR3 length equals 16 residues. CDR3 region: CASREGTGVETGELFF. For the CDR3, the DNA is TGTGCCAGCAGGGAAGGGACAGGGGTAGAGACCGGGGAGCTGTTTTTT.

This chain links TRBV19 with TRBJ1-1, with 10 bases lining up with TRBD1. The trim removed 9 bases at V and 1 base at J, leaving 11 bases unmatched. The germline gives CDR1 LNHDA, CDR2 SQIVND (reference sequence). The CDR3 sequence is 16 residues long. In DNA, the CDR3 is TGTGCCAGCATTAGACAGGGGGCCTATTCGAACACTGAAGCTTTCTTT. This translates into CASIRQGAYSNTEAFF.

This clone was detected a few times. The V gene is TRBV6-5, the J gene TRBJ2-1; TRBD1 agrees at 7 bases. Germline trimming cut 2 bases from V and 8 bases from J; bases unmatched to any gene: 3. The CDR3 sequence is 13 residues long. CDR1 and CDR2 (germline): MNHEY, SVGAGI. CDR3 bases: TGTGCCAGCAGTTACCGAACAGGGGATGAGCAGTTCTTC. It encodes CASSYRTGDEQFF.

The chain combines TRBV5-1 with TRBJ1-1; D is uncertain. This CDR3 comprises 15 residues. V was trimmed by 4 bases and J by 2 bases, leaving 15 bases between them. In germline, CDR1 is SGHRS, CDR2 YFSETQ. DNA for the CDR3: TGCGCCAGCAGCCCCCCCGGGAGGTCAAACACTGAAGCTTTCTTT. The encoded protein is CASSPPGRSNTEAFF.

The chain recombines TRBV5-4 with TRBJ2-1, with D possibly TRBD1 on 5 matching bases. Germline V gives CDR1 SGHNT, CDR2 YYREEE (reference sequence). Trimming removed 4 bases from V and 0 bases from J, with 11 bases in between. This CDR3 is 15 amino acids long. The CDR3 DNA reads as TGTGCCAGCAGCCTCCGGACATCCTCCTACAATGAGCAGTTCTTC. Translating gives CASSLRTSSYNEQFF.

The CDR3 sequence is CASSYRGWGYEQYF. CDR3 nucleotides: TGTGCCAGCAGCTACAGGGGGTGGGGGTACGAGCAGTACTTC. This chain connects TRBV7-8 to TRBJ2-7; TRBD1 matches at 8 bases. Germline CDR1 is SGHVS and CDR2 is FQNEAQ. V was clipped by 4 bases and J by 4 bases; unmatched bases: 6. CDR3 length: 14 residues.

The table lists this clone with a few counts. V and J are TRBV19 and TRBJ2-3, with TRBD2 as a possible D gene (6 bases). This CDR3 comprises 17 residues. The V end lost 4 bases, the J end lost 4 bases, and 21 bases lay between the germline ends. Looked up from germline, CDR1 is LNHDA and CDR2 is SQIVND (reference sequence). The CDR3 coding sequence is TGTGCCAGTAGTACCGCCCGCCGGGGGTACGGCGCAGATACGCAGTATTTT. It specifies CASSTARRGYGADTQYF.

This clone came up once. The rearrangement uses TRBV7-8 and TRBJ2-1; 8 bases are shared with TRBD2. The CDR3 spans 19 residues. Germline V gene sequence: CDR1 SGHVS, CDR2 FQNEAQ. V was clipped by 4 bases and J by 0 bases; unmatched bases: 14. Here the CDR3 reads CASSSLRATSESSYNEQFF. CDR3 DNA: TGTGCCAGCAGCTCACTTCGGGCGACTAGCGAGAGCTCCTACAATGAGCAGTTCTTC.